This T cell receptor beta chain appears in the sequencing data of a study of a mutant IDH1 vaccine in newly diagnosed glioma. Clones were sequenced by immunoSEQ multiplex PCR, and TCRdb holds only the in-frame ones, with some missing. Here the sample spans 30,000 to 35,000 clones, over 50% being singletons. The germline gives CDR1 MDHEN, CDR2 SYDVKM. The CDR3 totals 11 residues. V lost 6 bases to trimming and J lost 10 bases, with 10 bases between them. Remarks on this clone: The target antigen is unknown.

Time point described: week 5, during vaccination. With topical imiquimod, each dose of the vaccine consisted of 300 ug of mutant IDH1 20-mer peptide. The receptor was isolated from a woman between 18 and 29 years old with glioma. The material sequenced was PBMCs, taken from a glioma patient whose treatment included an IDH1 peptide vaccine. The rearrangement uses TRBV28 and TRBJ1-5; D is undetermined. CDR3 in DNA: TGTGCCAGCAGCAACTACGCCCCCCAGCATTTT. This sequence encodes CASSNYAPQHF.